This T cell receptor (beta chain) was observed in a study of spatial heterogeneity in lung cancer (dated by TCRdb to between 2019 and 2020). In terms of the full investigation: Beta-chain transcripts were consistently detected in greater numbers than alpha-chain transcripts, which likely reflected higher beta-chain transcript abundance. The study linked features of the TCR repertoire to counts of nonsynonymous mutations, which were determined by whole-exome sequencing of tumor tissue. The study quantitatively compared TCR alpha and beta repertoires across multiple tumor regions, matched nontumor lung and blood in non-small cell lung cancer. In the raw uncorrected reads, each unique combination of TCR and UMI appeared on average more than ten times. Both alpha and beta chains were TCR-sequenced in 210 or so tumor regions, about 69 matched nontumor lung samples and more than 50 PBMC samples obtained at surgery. Overall study outcomes, separate from this receptor: Confirming at a functional level the hypothesis that regional TCRs recognize regional mutations was considered to require additional single-cell paired TCR alpha and beta sequencing. Ubiquitous expanded tumor TCRs showed up in blood more often at tumor resection than at routine follow-up.

Relative to germline, V is 1 base shorter and J is 3 bases shorter, with 9 bases between their ends. The cysteine opens and the phenylalanine closes a CDR3 of 14 amino acids. Just CDR3 DNA is preserved here, 42 bases in frame from base 1. As encoded in the germline V gene (reference sequence), CDR1 is MNHEY while CDR2 is SMNVEV. Concerning this clonotype: The target of this receptor is not known. Per-base quality was not reported, and no clone a single base away is much larger than it.

The library was generated by 5' RACE. The sample was run on a NextSeq 500. In the TCR library protocol, a unique molecular identifier was attached to each TCR cDNA molecule so that PCR and sequencing errors could be corrected. In the source study's methods: TCR identification, UMI-based error correction and CDR3 extraction were performed with Decombinator tools. Expanded TCRs were defined as those above a frequency of 2 per 1,000, corresponding to the top 1% of the tumor frequency distribution. Rényi diversity was computed with the R vegan package after subsampling each repertoire 100 times to 5,000 TCRs. CDR3 similarity networks were constructed using string-kernel similarity of amino acid triplets, with links drawn between CDR3s whose pairwise similarity was above 0.82. The public reads were reprocessed in TCRdb via fastp at Q25 and MiXCR, keeping in-frame beta chains. A single entry per CDR3 protein holds the most common genes and DNA from its merged rows. For this entry, the V and J calls and clone size follow TCRdb and not the study's own pipeline. This sample lists about 75,000 distinct CDR3 sequences; roughly 15% were detected once. The leading ten clones occupy 5.5% to 7.5% of the sample.

The label giving this sample's time point can be read as: sample taken at primary tumor resection. Whole RNA extracted from tumor and nontumor lung tissue, or from cryopreserved PBMC samples, was used for TCR sequencing without cell sorting. The donors were fewer than 90 patients from the lung TRACERx cohort who had early-stage, untreated non-small cell lung cancer. Only patients for whom sufficient RNA was available from at least two tumor regions were selected for TCR sequencing. This chain joins TRBV27 to TRBJ1-1; the D gene cannot be named for sure. The receptor comes from a male donor with early-stage non-small cell lung cancer. This material consisted of PBMCs, taken at surgery. The nucleotides are TGTGCCAGCAGTTTATTCACCGGGGACACTGAAGCTTTCTTT. This encodes CASSLFTGDTEAFF.